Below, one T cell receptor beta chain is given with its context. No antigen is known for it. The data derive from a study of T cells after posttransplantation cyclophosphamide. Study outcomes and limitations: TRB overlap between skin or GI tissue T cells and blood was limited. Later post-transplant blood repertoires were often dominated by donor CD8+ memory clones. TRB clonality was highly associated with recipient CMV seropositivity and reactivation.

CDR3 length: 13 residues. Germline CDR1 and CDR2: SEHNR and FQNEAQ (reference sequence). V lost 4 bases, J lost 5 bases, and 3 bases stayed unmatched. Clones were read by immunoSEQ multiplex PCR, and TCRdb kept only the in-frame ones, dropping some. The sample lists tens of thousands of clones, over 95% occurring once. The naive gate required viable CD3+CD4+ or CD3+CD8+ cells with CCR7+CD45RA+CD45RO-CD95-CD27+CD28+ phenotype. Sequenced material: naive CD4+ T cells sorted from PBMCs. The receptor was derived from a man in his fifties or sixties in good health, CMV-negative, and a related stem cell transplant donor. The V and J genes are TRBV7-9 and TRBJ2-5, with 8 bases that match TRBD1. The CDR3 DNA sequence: TGTGCCAGCAGCTCAGGGGGCCACGAGACCCAGTACTTC. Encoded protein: CASSSGGHETQYF.